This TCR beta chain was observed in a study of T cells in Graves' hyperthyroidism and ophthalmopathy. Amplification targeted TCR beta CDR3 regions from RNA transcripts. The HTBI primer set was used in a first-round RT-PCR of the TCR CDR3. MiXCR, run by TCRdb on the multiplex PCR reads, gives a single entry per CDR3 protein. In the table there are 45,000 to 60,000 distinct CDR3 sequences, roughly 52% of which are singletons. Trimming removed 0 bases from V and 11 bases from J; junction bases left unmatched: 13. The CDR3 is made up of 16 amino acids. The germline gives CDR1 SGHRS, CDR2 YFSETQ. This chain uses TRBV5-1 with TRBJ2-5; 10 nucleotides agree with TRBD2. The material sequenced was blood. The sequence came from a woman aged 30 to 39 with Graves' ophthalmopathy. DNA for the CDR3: TGCGCCAGCAGCTTGGCTTTAGCGGGAGGCTTTGATACGCAGTACTTC. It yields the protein CASSLALAGGFDTQYF.